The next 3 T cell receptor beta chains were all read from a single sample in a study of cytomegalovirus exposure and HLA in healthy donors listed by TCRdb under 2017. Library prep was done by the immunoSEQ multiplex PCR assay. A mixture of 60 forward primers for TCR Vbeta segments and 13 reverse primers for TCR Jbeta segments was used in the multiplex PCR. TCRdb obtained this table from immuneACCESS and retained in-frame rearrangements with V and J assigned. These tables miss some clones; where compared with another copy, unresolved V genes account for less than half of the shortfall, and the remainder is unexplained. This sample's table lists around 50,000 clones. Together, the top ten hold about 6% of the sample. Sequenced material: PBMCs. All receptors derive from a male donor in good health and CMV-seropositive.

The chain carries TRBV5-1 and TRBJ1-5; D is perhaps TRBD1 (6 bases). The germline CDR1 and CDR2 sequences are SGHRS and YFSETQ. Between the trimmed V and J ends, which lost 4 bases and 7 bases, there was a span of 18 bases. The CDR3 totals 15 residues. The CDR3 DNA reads TGCGCCAGCAGCATAGGAGGAGTGAGGGGGCAGCCCCAGCATTTT. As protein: CASSIGGVRGQPQHF.

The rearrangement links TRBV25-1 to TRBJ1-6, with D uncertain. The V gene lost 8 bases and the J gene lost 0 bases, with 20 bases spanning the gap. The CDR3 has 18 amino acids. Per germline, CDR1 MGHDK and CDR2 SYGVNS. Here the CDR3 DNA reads TGTGCCAGCGAGGAGACGGCCCGTCTAAGCTCCTATAATTCACCCCTCCACTTT. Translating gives CASEETARLSSYNSPLHF.

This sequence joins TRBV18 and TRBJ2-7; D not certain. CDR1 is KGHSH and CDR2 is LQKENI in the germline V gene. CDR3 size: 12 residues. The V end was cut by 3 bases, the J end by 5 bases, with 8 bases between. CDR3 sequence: CASSPVFDEQYF. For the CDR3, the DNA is TGTGCCAGCTCACCCGTTTTCGACGAGCAGTACTTC.